This T cell receptor beta chain derives from a study of neoadjuvant anti-PD-1 for oral cavity cancer. Study background: Before surgery, most patients got three to four biweekly 3 mg/kg nivolumab doses. Around day 43, patients without progression received a fourth nivolumab dose before surgery. Notes on the study in general: Larger post-treatment preexisting tumor clones tracked with greater tumor shrinkage. Higher pretreatment Treg/Th17 ratios tracked higher pretreatment blood clonality.

Time point described: after neoadjuvant nivolumab, at surgical resection. This clone was seen more than once but under ten times. Its specificity is not known. Sequencing used immunoSEQ multiplex PCR; TCRdb keeps in-frame clones, though not all of them. The sample records about 23,000 clones, 40% to 55% being singletons. Sample: tumor tissue, taken after nivolumab (anti-PD-1) treatment. This sequence originates from a person aged 40 to 85 with oral cavity squamous cell carcinoma.

CDR3 bases: TGCAGCGGGGAACAGGGTTATGAGCAGTTCTTC. Amino acid sequence: CSGEQGYEQFF. V and J are TRBV29-1 and TRBJ2-1; D might be TRBD1 (6 bases). CDR3 length equals 11 residues. V was clipped by 7 bases and J by 8 bases, with 12 bases between them. The V gene's germline CDR1 is SQVTM and CDR2 ANQGSEA.